The 19 T cell receptor beta chains below were found in one sample sequenced in a study of blood T cell repertoires in COVID-19. Some clones are missing from TCRdb's copy, which holds only in-frame ones; the method was immunoSEQ multiplex PCR. Of about 98,000 clones listed, approximately 86% are singletons. Sequences were obtained from peripheral blood. These receptors came from a man over 45 with acute or convalescent COVID-19.

V is TRBV11-2 and J is TRBJ1-4; D call uncertain. Trimming shortened V by 5 bases and J by 0 bases, and 16 bases separated the two germline ends. Per the germline V gene, CDR1 is SGHAT and CDR2 is FQNNGV. The CDR3 runs to 17 residues. The CDR3 is CASSTAWPGTTNEKLFF. The DNA of the CDR3 is TGTGCCAGCAGCACTGCCTGGCCGGGAACAACTAATGAAAAACTGTTTTTT.

This chain connects TRBV18 to TRBJ1-5, with D possibly TRBD1 on 6 matching bases. The V end lost 3 bases, the J end lost 7 bases, and 13 bases lay between the germline ends. The CDR3 runs to 14 residues. From germline, CDR1 is KGHSH and CDR2 LQKENI. CDR3: CASSPTGILQPQHF. CDR3 DNA sequence: TGTGCCAGCTCACCGACAGGAATTTTGCAGCCCCAGCATTTT.

The chain has TRBV6-5 and TRBJ2-7, with 12 bases identical to TRBD2. CDR3 length equals 15 residues. Germline CDR1 MNHEY, CDR2 SVGAGI. J was trimmed by 4 bases and V by 7 bases; bases with no gene match: 8. CDR3 amino acids: CASKWTSGTRYEQYF. As DNA, the CDR3 is TGTGCCAGCAAATGGACTAGCGGGACGAGGTACGAGCAGTACTTC.

This clone occurred once. The V gene is TRBV27, the J gene TRBJ1-6; 7 positions agree with TRBD1. The V gene's germline CDR1 is MNHEY and CDR2 SMNVEV (reference sequence). V was pared by 6 bases and J by 5 bases, with 1 base of the junction left unmatched. CDR3 length: 13 amino acids. The CDR3 sequence: CASRDRNNSPLHF. CDR3 bases: TGTGCCAGCAGGGACAGGAATAATTCACCCCTCCACTTT.

V and J are TRBV5-6 and TRBJ2-5; 8 bases align to TRBD2. Germline V CDR1 and CDR2: SGHDT, YYEEEE. V trimming: 3 bases; J trimming: 4 bases; junction bases outside the gene matches: 14. CDR3 length equals 17 residues. The chain's CDR3 is CASSSVTSGSIGETQYF. In nucleotides, the CDR3 is TGTGCCAGCAGCTCGGTAACCAGCGGGAGTATTGGAGAGACCCAGTACTTC.

V usage is TRBV6-1 and J usage is TRBJ1-6; no reliable D call. Trimming removed 2 bases from V and 8 bases from J, with 10 bases in between. In germline, CDR1 is MNHNS, CDR2 SASEGT. The length of the CDR3 is 14 residues. The chain's CDR3 is CASSESQRHSPLHF. CDR3 bases: TGTGCCAGCAGTGAATCTCAGAGGCATTCACCCCTCCACTTT.

This sequence joins TRBV20-1 and TRBJ1-1; D not certain. The germline V gene has CDR1 DFQATT and CDR2 SNEGSKA (reference sequence). Trimming stripped 5 bases from V and 7 bases from J, with 11 bases between. CDR3 length equals 11 residues. The CDR3 nucleotides are TGCAGTGCTGAGGGAGGAAATGAAGCTTTCTTT. Amino acids: CSAEGGNEAFF.

The chain combines TRBV9 with TRBJ2-3; TRBD2 matches 9 bases. Germline trimming cut 4 bases from V and 4 bases from J; bases unmatched to any gene: 16. From germline, CDR1 is SGDLS and CDR2 YYNGEE. This CDR3 contains 18 residues. The CDR3 is CASSPIAQREEWADTQYF. As DNA, the CDR3 is TGTGCCAGCAGCCCTATCGCACAGCGGGAGGAATGGGCAGATACGCAGTATTTT.

J is TRBJ2-1 and V is TRBV19; 10 bases are a match to TRBD2. CDR3 length equals 14 residues. The germline V gene has CDR1 LNHDA and CDR2 SQIVND (reference sequence). V dropped 6 bases and J dropped 5; count of bases not matched to a gene: 4. The CDR3 here is CASSILAGNNEQFF. CDR3 DNA: TGTGCCAGTAGCATACTAGCGGGAAACAATGAGCAGTTCTTC.

The genes are TRBV7-3 and TRBJ2-2; D is perhaps TRBD1 (6 bases). The length of the CDR3 is 15 residues. V was shortened by 5 bases and J by 1 base, with 11 bases between the two germline ends. Germline values: CDR1 SGHTA, CDR2 FQGTGA. For the CDR3, the DNA is TGTGCCAGCAGCCCCCAGGGGATGAACACCGGGGAGCTGTTTTTT. It codes for CASSPQGMNTGELFF. Full variable domain (remainder filled in from reference TRBV7-3 and TRBJ2-2): GAGVSQTPSNKVTEKGKYVELRCDPISGHTALYWYRQSLGQGPEFLIYFQGTGAADDSGLPNDRFFAVRPEGSVSTLKIQRTERGDSAVYLCASSPQGMNTGELFFGEGSRLTVL.

This clone was found once. CDR3 residues: CASSNTGGIGTDTQYF. Written as DNA, the CDR3 is TGCGCCAGCAGCAACACAGGGGGGATTGGCACAGATACGCAGTATTTT. The gene calls are TRBV5-1 and TRBJ2-3; 8 bases align to TRBD1. CDR1 and CDR2 from the germline V gene are SGHRS and YFSETQ. V lost 4 bases, J lost 1 base, and 8 bases stayed unmatched. The CDR3 contains 16 residues.

This clone was detected only once. The chain recombines TRBV5-4 with TRBJ2-1, with TRBD2 identical over 10 bases. The germline CDR1 and CDR2 sequences are SGHNT and YYREEE (reference sequence). V dropped 0 bases and J dropped 2; count of bases not matched to a gene: 2. CDR3 length: 16 residues. The CDR3 DNA sequence: TGTGCCAGCAGCTTGGGGGGACTAGCGACCTACAATGAGCAGTTCTTC. Translating it yields CASSLGGLATYNEQFF.

The rearrangement uses TRBV11-2 and TRBJ1-2, with 10 bases fitting TRBD1. With 5 bases clipped from V and 3 bases from J, the junction kept 18 bases outside the gene matches. The CDR3 covers 19 residues. CDR1 is SGHAT and CDR2 is FQNNGV in the germline V gene. This CDR3 reads CASSLNRDRGAKRDYGYTF. The DNA for the CDR3 is TGTGCCAGCAGCCTCAACCGGGACAGGGGCGCCAAGCGAGACTATGGCTACACCTTC.

The V call is TRBV5-4, the J call TRBJ1-6, with D possibly TRBD1 on 6 matching bases. The ends were cut back, 5 bases at V and 9 bases at J, with 18 bases in the middle. This CDR3 region has 15 residues. The germline gives CDR1 SGHNT, CDR2 YYREEE (reference sequence). CDR3 sequence (DNA): TGTGCCAGCAGGACCCAAACAGGGCCAGGTTCACCCCTCCACTTT. Its translation is CASRTQTGPGSPLHF.

The CDR3 coding sequence is TGTGCCAGCAGCCAAGAGGGCGCAGGGCCAGATACGCAGTATTTT. This sequence encodes CASSQEGAGPDTQYF. The rearrangement links TRBV14 to TRBJ2-3, with D maybe TRBD1 (5 bases). The CDR3 spans 15 residues. Germline values: CDR1 SGHDN, CDR2 FVKESK. V was clipped by 0 bases and J by 4 bases, with 11 bases between them.

In this sample, this clone turned up once. The chain combines TRBV5-4 with TRBJ2-5; maybe TRBD2 (5 bases). The CDR3 is 14 residues long. Per germline, CDR1 SGHNT and CDR2 YYREEE (reference sequence). Trimming cost V 3 bases and J 7 bases, with 16 bases left between them. The CDR3, as DNA: TGTGCCAGCAGCTCAAGCTACCCCGCGGGGACCCAGTACTTC. Translation: CASSSSYPAGTQYF.

This rearrangement joins TRBV5-1 to TRBJ2-2; D may be TRBD1 (6 bases). CDR1 SGHRS and CDR2 YFSETQ come from the germline V gene. The CDR3 runs to 15 residues. V lost 2 bases, J lost 5 bases, and 13 bases lay in between. The CDR3, as DNA: TGCGCCAGCAGCTTAAAGGACAGTGGTACCGGGGAGCTGTTTTTT. This translates into CASSLKDSGTGELFF. The full variable domain, rest sourced from reference TRBV5-1 and TRBJ2-2, is KAGVTQTPRYLIKTRGQQVTLSCSPISGHRSVSWYQQTPGQGLQFLFEYFSETQRNKGNFPGRFSGRQFSNSRSEMNVSTLELGDSALYLCASSLKDSGTGELFFGEGSRLTVL.

The V and J genes are TRBV7-9 and TRBJ2-5, with 9 nucleotides matching TRBD2. V shed 2 bases, J shed 1 base, and the junction held 11 bases outside the gene matches. The CDR3 totals 18 residues. Germline V CDR1 and CDR2: SEHNR, FQNEAQ (reference sequence). CDR3 sequence: CASSLRGPSGVSQETQYF. In DNA, the CDR3 is TGTGCCAGCAGCTTACGCGGTCCTAGCGGGGTCAGCCAAGAGACCCAGTACTTC.

This clone was counted once. The V gene is TRBV7-9, the J gene TRBJ2-2; 11 nucleotides match TRBD2. CDR1 SEHNR and CDR2 FQNEAQ come from the germline V gene (reference sequence). The trim removed 8 bases at V and 4 bases at J, leaving 9 bases unmatched. The CDR3 spans 16 residues. CDR3 bases: TGTGCCAGCTCGGGTAGCGGGAGGGCAGGCACCGGGGAGCTGTTTTTT. Amino acid sequence: CASSGSGRAGTGELFF.